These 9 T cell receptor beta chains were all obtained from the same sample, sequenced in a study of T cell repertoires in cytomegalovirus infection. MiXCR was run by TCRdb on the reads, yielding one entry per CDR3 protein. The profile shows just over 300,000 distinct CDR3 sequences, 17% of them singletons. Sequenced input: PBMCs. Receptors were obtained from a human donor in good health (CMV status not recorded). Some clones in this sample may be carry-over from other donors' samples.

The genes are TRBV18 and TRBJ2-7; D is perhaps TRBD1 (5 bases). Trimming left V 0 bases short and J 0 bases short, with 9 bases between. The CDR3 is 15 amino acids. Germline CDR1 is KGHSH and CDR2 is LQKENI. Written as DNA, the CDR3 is TGTGCCAGCTCACCACCCTCCCAGGGCTCCTACGAGCAGTACTTC. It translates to CASSPPSQGSYEQYF.

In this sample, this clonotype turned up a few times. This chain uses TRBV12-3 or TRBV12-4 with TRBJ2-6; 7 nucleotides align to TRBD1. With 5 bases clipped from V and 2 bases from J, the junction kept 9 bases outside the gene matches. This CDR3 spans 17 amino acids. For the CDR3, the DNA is TGTGCCAGCAGTCCGGGGACAGCCATAACTGGGGCCAACGTCCTGACTTTC. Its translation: CASSPGTAITGANVLTF.

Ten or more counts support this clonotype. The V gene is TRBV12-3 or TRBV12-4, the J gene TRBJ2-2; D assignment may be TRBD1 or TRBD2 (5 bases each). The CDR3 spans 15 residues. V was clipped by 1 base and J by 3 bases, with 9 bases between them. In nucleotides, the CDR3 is TGTGCCAGCAGTTTAGGGACGGGACACACCGGGGAGCTGTTTTTT. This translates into CASSLGTGHTGELFF.

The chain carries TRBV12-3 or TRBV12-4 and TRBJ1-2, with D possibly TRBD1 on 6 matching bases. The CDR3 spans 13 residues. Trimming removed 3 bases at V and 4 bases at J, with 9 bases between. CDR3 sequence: CASSFSGAYGYTF. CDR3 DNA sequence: TGTGCCAGCAGTTTTTCGGGGGCCTATGGCTACACCTTC.

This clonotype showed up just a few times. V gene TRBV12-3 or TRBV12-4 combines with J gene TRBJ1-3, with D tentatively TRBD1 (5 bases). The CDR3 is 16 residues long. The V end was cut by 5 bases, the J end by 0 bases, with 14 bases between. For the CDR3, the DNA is TGTGCCAGCAGTAGACAGATCCGCCTCTCTGGAAACACCATATATTTT. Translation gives CASSRQIRLSGNTIYF.

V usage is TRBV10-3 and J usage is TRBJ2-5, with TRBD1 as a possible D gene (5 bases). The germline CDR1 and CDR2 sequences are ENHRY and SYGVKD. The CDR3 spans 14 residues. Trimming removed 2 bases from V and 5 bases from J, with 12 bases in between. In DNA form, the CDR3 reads TGTGCCATCAGTGAGCGTCAGGGTATGGAGACCCAGTACTTC. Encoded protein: CAISERQGMETQYF.

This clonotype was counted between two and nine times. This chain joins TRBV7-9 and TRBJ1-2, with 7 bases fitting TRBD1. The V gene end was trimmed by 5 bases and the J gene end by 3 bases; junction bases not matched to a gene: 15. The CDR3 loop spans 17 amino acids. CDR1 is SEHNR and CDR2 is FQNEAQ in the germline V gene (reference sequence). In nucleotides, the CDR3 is TGTGCCAGCAGCCAAACCCTCTGGGACAGATCAGACTATGGCTACACCTTC. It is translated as CASSQTLWDRSDYGYTF.

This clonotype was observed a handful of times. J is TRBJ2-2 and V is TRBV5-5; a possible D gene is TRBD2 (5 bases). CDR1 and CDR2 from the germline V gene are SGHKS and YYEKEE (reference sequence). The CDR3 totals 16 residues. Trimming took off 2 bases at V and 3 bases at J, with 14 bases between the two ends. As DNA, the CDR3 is TGTGCCAGCAGCTTCGGGATCACGAAGGACACCGGGGAGCTGTTTTTT. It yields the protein CASSFGITKDTGELFF. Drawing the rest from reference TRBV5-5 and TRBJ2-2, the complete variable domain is DAGVTQSPTHLIKTRGQQVTLRCSPISGHKSVSWYQQVLGQGPQFIFQYYEKEERGRGNFPDRFSARQFPNYSSELNVNALLLGDSALYLCASSFGITKDTGELFFGEGSRLTVL.

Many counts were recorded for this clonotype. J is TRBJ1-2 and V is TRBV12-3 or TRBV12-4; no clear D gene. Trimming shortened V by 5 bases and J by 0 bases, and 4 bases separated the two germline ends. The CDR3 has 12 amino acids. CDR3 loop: CASSLTNYGYTF. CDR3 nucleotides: TGTGCCAGCAGTCTTACTAACTATGGCTACACCTTC.